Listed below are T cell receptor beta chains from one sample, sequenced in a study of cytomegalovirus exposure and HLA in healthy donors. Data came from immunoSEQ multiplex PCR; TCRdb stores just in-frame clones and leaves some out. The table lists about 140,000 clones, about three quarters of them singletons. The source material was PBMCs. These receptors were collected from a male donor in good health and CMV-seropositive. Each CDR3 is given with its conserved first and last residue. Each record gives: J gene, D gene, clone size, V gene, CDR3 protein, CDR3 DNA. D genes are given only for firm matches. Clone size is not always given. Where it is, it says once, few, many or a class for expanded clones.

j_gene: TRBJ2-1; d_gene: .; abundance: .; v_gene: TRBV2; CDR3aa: CASGVREYNEQFF; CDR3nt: TGTGCCAGCGGAGTCCGGGAATACAATGAGCAGTTCTTC
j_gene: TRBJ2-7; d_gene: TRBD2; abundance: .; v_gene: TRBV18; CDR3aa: CASSLGTSGIAAYEQYF; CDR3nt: TGTGCCAGCTCACTGGGGACTAGCGGGATTGCGGCCTACGAGCAGTACTTC
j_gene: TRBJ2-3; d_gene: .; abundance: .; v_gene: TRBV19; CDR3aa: CASSITGDYPDTQYF; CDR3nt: TGTGCCAGTAGTATAACCGGGGATTATCCAGATACGCAGTATTTT
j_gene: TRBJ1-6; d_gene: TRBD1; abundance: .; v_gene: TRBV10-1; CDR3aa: CATRDRQDSPLHF; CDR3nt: TGCGCCACCAGGGACAGGCAGGATTCACCCCTCCACTTT
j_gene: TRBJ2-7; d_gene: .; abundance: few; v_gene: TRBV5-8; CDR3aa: CASSYRQELYEQYF; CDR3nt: TGTGCCAGCAGCTACCGACAGGAGTTATACGAGCAGTACTTC
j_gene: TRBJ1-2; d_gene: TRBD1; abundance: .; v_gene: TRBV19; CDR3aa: CASSIGFVDRSEGGYTF; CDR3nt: TGTGCCAGTAGTATAGGATTCGTGGACAGGTCTGAGGGTGGCTACACCTTC
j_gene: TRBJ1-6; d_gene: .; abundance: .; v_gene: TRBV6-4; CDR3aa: CASRDTDYNSPLHF; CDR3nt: TGTGCCAGCAGGGACACAGACTATAATTCACCCCTCCACTTT
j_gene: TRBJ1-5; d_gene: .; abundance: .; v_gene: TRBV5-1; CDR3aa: CASSLESGTQPQHF; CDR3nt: TGCGCCAGCAGCTTGGAGTCAGGAACTCAGCCCCAGCATTTT
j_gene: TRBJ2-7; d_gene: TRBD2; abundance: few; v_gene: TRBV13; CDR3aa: CASSLTGGGREQYF; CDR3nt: TGTGCCAGCAGCTTAACCGGGGGGGGTCGCGAGCAGTACTTC
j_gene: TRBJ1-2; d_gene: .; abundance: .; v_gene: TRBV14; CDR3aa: CASRRTAFYGYTF; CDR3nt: TGTGCCAGCAGGCGGACAGCTTTCTATGGCTACACCTTC
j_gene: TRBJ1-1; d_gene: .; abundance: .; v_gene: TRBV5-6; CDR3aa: CASSFGDTEAFF; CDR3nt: TGTGCCAGCAGCTTCGGGGACACTGAAGCTTTCTTT
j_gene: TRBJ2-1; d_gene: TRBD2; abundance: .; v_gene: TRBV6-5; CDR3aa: CASSSLSGSSYNEQFF; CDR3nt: TGTGCCAGCAGTTCCCTTAGCGGGAGCTCCTACAATGAGCAGTTCTTC
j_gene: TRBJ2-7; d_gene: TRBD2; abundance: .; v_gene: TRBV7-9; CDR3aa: CASSLVGTETSGSSYEQYF; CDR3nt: TGTGCCAGCAGCTTAGTCGGGACGGAGACTAGCGGGAGTTCGTACGAGCAGTACTTC
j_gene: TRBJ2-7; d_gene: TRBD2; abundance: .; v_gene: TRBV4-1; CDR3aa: CASSLTSGETYEQYF; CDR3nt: TGCGCCAGCAGCCTTACTAGCGGCGAGACCTACGAGCAGTACTTC
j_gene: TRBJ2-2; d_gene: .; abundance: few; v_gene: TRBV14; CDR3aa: CASSLLTGNTGELFF; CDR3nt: TGTGCCAGCAGCCTCCTGACAGGGAACACCGGGGAGCTGTTTTTT
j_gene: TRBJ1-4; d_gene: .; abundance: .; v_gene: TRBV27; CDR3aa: CASSLSRGNEKLFF; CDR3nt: TGTGCCAGCAGTTTATCAAGGGGGAATGAAAAACTGTTTTTT
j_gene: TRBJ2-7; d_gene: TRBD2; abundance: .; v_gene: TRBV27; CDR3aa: CASSLTSGRPYEQYF; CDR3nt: TGTGCCAGCAGCCTGACTAGCGGGAGACCCTACGAGCAGTACTTC
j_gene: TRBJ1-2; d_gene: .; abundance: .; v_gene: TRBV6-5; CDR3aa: CASSYSGSPPDYGYTF; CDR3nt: TGTGCCAGCAGTTACTCCGGGTCCCCGCCCGACTATGGCTACACCTTC
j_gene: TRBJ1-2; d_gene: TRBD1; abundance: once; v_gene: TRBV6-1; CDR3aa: CASSDPRTGYGYTF; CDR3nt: TGTGCCAGCAGTGACCCGCGGACAGGCTATGGCTACACCTTC
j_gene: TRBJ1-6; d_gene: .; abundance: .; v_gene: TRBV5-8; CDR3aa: CASSKLSGSYNSPLHF; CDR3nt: TGTGCCAGCAGCAAACTGAGCGGCTCCTATAATTCACCCCTCCACTTT
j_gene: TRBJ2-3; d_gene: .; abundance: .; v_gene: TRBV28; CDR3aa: CASGRGGGPDTQYF; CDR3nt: TGTGCCAGCGGGCGAGGGGGGGGCCCGGATACGCAGTATTTT
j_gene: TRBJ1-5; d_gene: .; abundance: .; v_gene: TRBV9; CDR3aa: CASSGRDSNQPQHF; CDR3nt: TGTGCCAGCAGCGGGCGGGATAGCAATCAGCCCCAGCATTTT
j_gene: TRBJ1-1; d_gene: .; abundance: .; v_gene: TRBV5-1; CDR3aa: CASSLDGASAEAFF; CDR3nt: TGCGCCAGCAGCTTGGATGGGGCCTCAGCTGAAGCTTTCTTT
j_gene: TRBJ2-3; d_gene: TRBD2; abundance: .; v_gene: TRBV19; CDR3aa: CASSIRDYGADTQYF; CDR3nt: TGTGCCAGTAGTATCCGGGACTACGGGGCAGATACGCAGTATTTT
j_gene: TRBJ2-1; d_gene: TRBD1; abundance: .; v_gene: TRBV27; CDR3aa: CASSPRTGGDNEQFF; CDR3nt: TGTGCCAGCAGTCCCCGGACAGGGGGAGACAATGAGCAGTTCTTC
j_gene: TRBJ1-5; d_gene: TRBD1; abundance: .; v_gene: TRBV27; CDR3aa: CASSTRTGYNQPQHF; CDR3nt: TGTGCCAGCAGCACCCGGACAGGATACAATCAGCCCCAGCATTTT